Listed here is a single T cell receptor (beta chain). The antigen is undetermined. The V and J ends lost 4 bases and 2 bases, in that order; junction bases with no gene match: 2. CDR3 length equals 15 residues. Germline-derived CDR1 and CDR2 are SGDLS and YYNGEE. This sample is drawn from a study of T cell responses to AZD1222 COVID-19 vaccine. Overall study context: Pooled samples include second doses given at about 4 or 12 weeks.

Overall study results and limits: Regions 160-218 and 743-854 held dominance among vaccine-associated CD4 TCRs, which spanned spike. When two AZD1222 doses had been given, Spike-specific TCR breadth and depth rose. Donors, mostly white British, included more females; clonal diversity was possibly underestimated.

Produced via immunoSEQ multiplex PCR; TCRdb's table is partial and in-frame only. The sample lists just under 85,000 clones, more than 75% occurring once. This chain links TRBV9 with TRBJ2-1; 11 bases map to TRBD2. This receptor was taken from an adult in good health. Specimen: peripheral blood, collected on day 0 of AZD1222 vaccination. The CDR3 reads CASSQLAGAYNEQFF. For the CDR3, the DNA is TGTGCCAGCAGCCAACTAGCGGGGGCCTACAATGAGCAGTTCTTC.